This T cell receptor beta chain stems from a study of early T cells in non-severe SARS-CoV-2 infection. Study overall: The chains were unpaired, and the sequenced material was bulk RNA from unsorted whole blood.

With 2 bases removed from V and 2 bases from J, the gap between germline ends came to 14 bases. Germline CDR1 SGHTA, CDR2 FQGNSA. The CDR3 covers 16 residues. Whole-study findings and limits: In VDJdb matching, anti-spike CD8 responses were favored while private and CD4 specificities went missing.

The TCR library protocol was used to attach unique molecular identifiers. These identifiers were attached to individual cDNA molecules. TCRdb redid the calling of the 5' RACE reads with MiXCR, one entry per CDR3 protein. This repertoire shows around 31,000 distinct CDR3 sequences, approximately 6% found once; its top ten account for 5.5% to 7%. In this sample, this clonotype turned up many times. The antigen remains unidentified. Material: whole blood. The chain recombines TRBV7-2 with TRBJ2-3, with D possibly being TRBD2 (6 bases). The TCR was taken from an adult who was a healthcare worker with PCR-confirmed SARS-CoV-2 infection or an uninfected control (not recorded which). The CDR3 loop reads CASSLRIAVNTDTQYF. The DNA of the CDR3 is TGTGCCAGCAGCTTACGTATAGCGGTTAACACAGATACGCAGTATTTT.